This is a list of T cell receptor beta chains from one sample in a study of beta chain features in type 1 diabetes. Generated by immunoSEQ multiplex PCR, the TCRdb table keeps only in-frame clones and is missing some. The repertoire holds around 450,000 clones, with about an eighth as singletons. Input material: naive CD4+ T cells from blood. The receptors were sampled from a woman under 30 in good health. The CDR3 runs from the conserved cysteine through the conserved F or W. The order of the fields is V gene, D gene, CDR3 protein. The D gene is left open where the match is weak.

>TRBV30|TRBD1
CAWSVQGVFGQPQHF
>TRBV6-6|-
CASSFLPNSPLHF
>TRBV7-9|-
CASSLSAGKAYEQYF
>TRBV5-1|TRBD2
CASSYGLAGETQYF
>TRBV28|TRBD1
CASSSGQGFDEQFF
>TRBV6-5|-
CASSWLSGNTIYF
>TRBV11-3|-
CASSLGDGYTF
>TRBV30|-
CAWSTTPGETQHF
>TRBV15|-
CATSRWGSSYEQYF
>TRBV4-1|-
CASSQVGGNPNYGYTF
>TRBV6-5|TRBD1
CASSRDRGTNQPQHF
>TRBV11-2|TRBD1
CASSSMTGIRTDTQYF
>TRBV30|-
CAWSFGGVTYEQYF
>TRBV27|-
CASSSLGSPGSYNEQFF
>TRBV9|-
CASSVVVGSPTINEQFF
>TRBV2|-
CATRTENTGELFF
>TRBV4-1|TRBD1
CASSQIRTGQFF
>TRBV5-4|TRBD1
CASSSGQGYEQYF
>TRBV4-3|TRBD2
CASSHPSGGPIGNNEQFF
>TRBV4-1|-
CASSQVGLDEQFF
>TRBV14|TRBD1
CASCKTGNSPLHF
>TRBV29-1|-
CSVARQGPRGNTIYF
>TRBV5-1|-
CASRSGGTSYNEQFF
>TRBV9|-
CASSERQAGSPLHF
>TRBV2|-
CASARTEFTGELFF
>TRBV18|TRBD2
CASSPQLAGGTDTQYF
>TRBV7-6|-
CASSLSPDYTGELFF
>TRBV7-3|-
CASSSEGVYGYTF
>TRBV7-9|-
CASILVGAETQYF